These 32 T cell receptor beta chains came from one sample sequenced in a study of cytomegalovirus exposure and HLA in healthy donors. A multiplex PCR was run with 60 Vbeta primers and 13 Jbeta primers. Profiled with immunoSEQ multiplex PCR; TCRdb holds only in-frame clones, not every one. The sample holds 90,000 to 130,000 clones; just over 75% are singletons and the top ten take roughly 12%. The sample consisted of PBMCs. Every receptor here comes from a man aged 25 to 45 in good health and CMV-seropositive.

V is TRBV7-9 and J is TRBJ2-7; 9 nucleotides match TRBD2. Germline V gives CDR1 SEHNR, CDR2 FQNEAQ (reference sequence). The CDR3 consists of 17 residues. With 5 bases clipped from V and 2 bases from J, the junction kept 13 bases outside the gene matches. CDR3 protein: CASSLSFDAGGPYEQYF. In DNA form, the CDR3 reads TGTGCCAGCAGCCTCAGCTTTGATGCGGGGGGGCCCTACGAGCAGTACTTC. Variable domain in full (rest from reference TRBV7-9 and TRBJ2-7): DTGVSQNPRHKITKRGQNVTFRCDPISEHNRLYWYRQTLGQGPEFLTYFQNEAQLEKSRLLSDRFSAERPKGSFSTLEIQRTEQGDSAMYLCASSLSFDAGGPYEQYFGPGTRLTVT.

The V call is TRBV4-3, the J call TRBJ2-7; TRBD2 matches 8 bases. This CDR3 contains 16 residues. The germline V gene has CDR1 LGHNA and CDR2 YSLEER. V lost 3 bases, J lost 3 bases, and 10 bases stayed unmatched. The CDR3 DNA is TGCGCCAGCAGCCAGCAATCCGGGACTAGAAACTACGAGCAGTACTTC. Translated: CASSQQSGTRNYEQYF.

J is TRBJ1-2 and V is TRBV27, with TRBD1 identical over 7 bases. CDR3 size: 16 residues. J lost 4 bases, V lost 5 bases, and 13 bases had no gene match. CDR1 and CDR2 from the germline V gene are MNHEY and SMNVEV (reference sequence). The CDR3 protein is CASSLNPGQKFYGYTF. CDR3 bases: TGTGCCAGCAGTCTGAACCCGGGACAGAAATTCTATGGCTACACCTTC.

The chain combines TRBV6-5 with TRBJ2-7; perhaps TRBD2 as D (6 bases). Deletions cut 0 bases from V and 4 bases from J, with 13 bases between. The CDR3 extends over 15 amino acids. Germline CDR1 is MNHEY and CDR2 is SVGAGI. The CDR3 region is CASSYSGGGKYEQYF. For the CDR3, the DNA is TGTGCCAGCAGTTACTCGGGGGGTGGCAAATACGAGCAGTACTTC.

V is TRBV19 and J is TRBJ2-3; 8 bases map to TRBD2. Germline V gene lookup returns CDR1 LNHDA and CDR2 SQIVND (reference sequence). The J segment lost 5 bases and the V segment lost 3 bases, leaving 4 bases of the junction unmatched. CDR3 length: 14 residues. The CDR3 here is CASSIRGGLDTQYF. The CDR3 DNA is TGTGCCAGTAGTATCCGGGGGGGCCTAGATACGCAGTATTTT.

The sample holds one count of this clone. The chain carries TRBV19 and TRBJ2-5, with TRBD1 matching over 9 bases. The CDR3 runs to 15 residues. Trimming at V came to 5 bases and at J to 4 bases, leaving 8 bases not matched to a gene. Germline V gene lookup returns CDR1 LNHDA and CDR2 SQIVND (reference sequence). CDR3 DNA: TGTGCCAGTAGTGGGGGGGACAGGGTGGCAGAGACCCAGTACTTC. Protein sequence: CASSGGDRVAETQYF.

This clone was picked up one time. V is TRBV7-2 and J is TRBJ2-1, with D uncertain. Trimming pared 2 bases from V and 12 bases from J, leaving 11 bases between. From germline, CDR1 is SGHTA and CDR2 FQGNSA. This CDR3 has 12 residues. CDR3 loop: CASSLSPVGQFF. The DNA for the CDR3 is TGTGCCAGCAGCTTATCCCCCGTCGGGCAGTTCTTC.

CDR3 nucleotides: TGTGCCAGCAGTTCCCTCCCCTACGAGCAGTACTTC. Encoded protein: CASSSLPYEQYF. The chain has TRBV28 and TRBJ2-7; D remains ambiguous. Germline CDR1 and CDR2: MDHEN and SYDVKM. The CDR3 sequence is 12 residues long. Trimming removed 4 bases at V and 2 bases at J, with 6 bases between.

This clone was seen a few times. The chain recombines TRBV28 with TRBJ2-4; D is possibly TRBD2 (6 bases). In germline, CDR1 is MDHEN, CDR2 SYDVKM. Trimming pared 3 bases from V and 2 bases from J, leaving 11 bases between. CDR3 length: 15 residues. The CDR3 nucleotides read TGTGCCAGCAGTTTGCGGGGAAGCACCAAAAACATTCAGTACTTC. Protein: CASSLRGSTKNIQYF. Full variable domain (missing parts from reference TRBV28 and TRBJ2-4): DVKVTQSSRYLVKRTGEKVFLECVQDMDHENMFWYRQDPGLGLRLIYFSYDVKMKEKGDIPEGYSVSREKKERFSLILESASTNQTSMYLCASSLRGSTKNIQYFGAGTRLSVL.

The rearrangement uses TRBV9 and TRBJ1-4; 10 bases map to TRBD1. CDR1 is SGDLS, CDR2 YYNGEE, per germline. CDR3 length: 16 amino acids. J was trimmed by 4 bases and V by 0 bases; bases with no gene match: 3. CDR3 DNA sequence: TGTGCCAGCAGCGTAGGGACAGGGGGGAGTAATGAAAAACTGTTTTTT. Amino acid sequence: CASSVGTGGSNEKLFF.

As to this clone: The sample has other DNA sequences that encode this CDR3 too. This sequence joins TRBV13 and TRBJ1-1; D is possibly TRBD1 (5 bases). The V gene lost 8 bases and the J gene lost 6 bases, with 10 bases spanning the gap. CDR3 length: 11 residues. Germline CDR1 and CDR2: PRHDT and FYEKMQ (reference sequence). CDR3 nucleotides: TGTGCCAGCTCTAGGGGTGCTGAAGCTTTCTTT. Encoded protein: CASSRGAEAFF.

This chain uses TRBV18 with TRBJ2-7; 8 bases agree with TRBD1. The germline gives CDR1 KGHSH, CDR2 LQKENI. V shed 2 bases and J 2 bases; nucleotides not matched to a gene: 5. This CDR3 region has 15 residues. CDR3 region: CASSPGRDRTYEQYF. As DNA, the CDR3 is TGTGCCAGCTCACCAGGACGGGACAGGACCTACGAGCAGTACTTC.

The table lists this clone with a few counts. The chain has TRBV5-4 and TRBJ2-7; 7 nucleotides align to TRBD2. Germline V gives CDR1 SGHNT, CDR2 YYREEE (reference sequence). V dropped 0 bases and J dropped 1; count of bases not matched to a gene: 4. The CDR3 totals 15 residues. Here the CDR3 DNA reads TGTGCCAGCAGCTTGGGGGGGGGATATTCCTACGAGCAGTACTTC. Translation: CASSLGGGYSYEQYF.

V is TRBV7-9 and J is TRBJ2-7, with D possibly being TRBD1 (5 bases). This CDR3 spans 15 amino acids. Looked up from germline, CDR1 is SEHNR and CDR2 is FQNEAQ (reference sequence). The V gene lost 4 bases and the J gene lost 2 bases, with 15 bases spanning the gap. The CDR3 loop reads CASSSPPTAPYEQYF. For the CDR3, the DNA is TGTGCCAGCAGCTCACCCCCGACAGCTCCCTACGAGCAGTACTTC.

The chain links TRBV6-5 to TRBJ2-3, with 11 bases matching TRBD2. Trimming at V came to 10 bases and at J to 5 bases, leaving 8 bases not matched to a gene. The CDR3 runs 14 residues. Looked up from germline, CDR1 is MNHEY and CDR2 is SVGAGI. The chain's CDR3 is CATVAGGRLDTQYF. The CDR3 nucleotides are TGTGCCACCGTAGCGGGGGGGAGGTTAGATACGCAGTATTTT.

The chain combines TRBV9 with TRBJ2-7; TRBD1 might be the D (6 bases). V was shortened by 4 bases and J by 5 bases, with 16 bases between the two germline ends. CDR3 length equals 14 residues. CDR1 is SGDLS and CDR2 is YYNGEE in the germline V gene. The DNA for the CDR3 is TGTGCCAGCAGCCTAAGCGTGGGGGCCCACGAGCAGTACTTC. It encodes CASSLSVGAHEQYF.

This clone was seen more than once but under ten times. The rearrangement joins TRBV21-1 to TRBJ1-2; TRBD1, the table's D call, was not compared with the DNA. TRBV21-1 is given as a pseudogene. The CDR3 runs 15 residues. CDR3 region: CASSNGQGANYGYTF. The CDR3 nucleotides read TGTGCCAGCAGCAATGGACAGGGGGCTAACTATGGCTACACCTTC.

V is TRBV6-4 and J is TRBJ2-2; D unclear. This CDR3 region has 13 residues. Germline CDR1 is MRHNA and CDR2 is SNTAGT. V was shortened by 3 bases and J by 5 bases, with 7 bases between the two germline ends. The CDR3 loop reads CASSEKETGELFF. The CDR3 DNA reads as TGTGCCAGCAGTGAGAAGGAGACCGGGGAGCTGTTTTTT.

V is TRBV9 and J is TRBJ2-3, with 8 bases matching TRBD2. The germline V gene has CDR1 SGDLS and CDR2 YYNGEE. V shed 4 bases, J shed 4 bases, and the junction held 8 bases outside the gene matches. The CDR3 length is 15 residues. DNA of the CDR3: TGTGCCAGCAGCCCTACGGGGGGGCGGGCAGATACGCAGTATTTT. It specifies CASSPTGGRADTQYF.

DNA of the CDR3: TGCGCCAGCAGCCAAGACAGGGGGAAGGGTGAAAAACTGTTTTTT. It is translated as CASSQDRGKGEKLFF. This sequence joins TRBV4-3 and TRBJ1-4; 7 bases align to TRBD1. The V and J ends lost 0 bases and 7 bases, in that order; junction bases with no gene match: 5. The CDR3 is 15 residues long. Per germline, CDR1 LGHNA and CDR2 YSLEER.

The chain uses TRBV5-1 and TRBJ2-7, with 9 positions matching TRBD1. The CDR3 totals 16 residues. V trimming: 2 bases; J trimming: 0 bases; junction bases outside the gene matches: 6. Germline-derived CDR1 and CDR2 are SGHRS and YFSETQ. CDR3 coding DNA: TGCGCCAGCAGCTTAGCCGGGACAGGGAGCTCCTACGAGCAGTACTTC. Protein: CASSLAGTGSSYEQYF.

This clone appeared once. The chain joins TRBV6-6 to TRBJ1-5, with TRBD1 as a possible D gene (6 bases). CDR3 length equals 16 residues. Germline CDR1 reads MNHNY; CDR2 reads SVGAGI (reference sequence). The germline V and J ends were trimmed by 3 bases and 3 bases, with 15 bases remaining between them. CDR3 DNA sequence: TGTGCCAGCAGTTATATTGGCAGGGGAGCCAATCAGCCCCAGCATTTT. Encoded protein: CASSYIGRGANQPQHF.

CDR3 DNA: TGTGCCAGCAGCTTGGGTGGACAGAGTGAAAAACTGTTTTTT. Translating it yields CASSLGGQSEKLFF. The chain uses TRBV5-4 and TRBJ1-4; a possible D gene is TRBD1 (6 bases). Germline V gives CDR1 SGHNT, CDR2 YYREEE (reference sequence). The ends were cut back, 0 bases at V and 7 bases at J, with 10 bases in the middle. There are 14 residues in the CDR3.

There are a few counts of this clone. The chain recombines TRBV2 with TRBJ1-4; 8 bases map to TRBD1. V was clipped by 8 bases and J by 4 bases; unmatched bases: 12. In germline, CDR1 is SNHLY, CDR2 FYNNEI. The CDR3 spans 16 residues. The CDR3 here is CASGGQATSSNEKLFF. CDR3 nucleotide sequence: TGTGCCAGCGGGGGACAGGCGACGTCGAGTAATGAAAAACTGTTTTTT.

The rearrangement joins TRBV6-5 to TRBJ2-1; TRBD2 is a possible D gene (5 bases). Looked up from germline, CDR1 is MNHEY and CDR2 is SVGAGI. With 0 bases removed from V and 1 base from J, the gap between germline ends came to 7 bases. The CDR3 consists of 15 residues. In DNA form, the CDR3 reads TGTGCCAGCAGTTACTCGTGGGAGTCCTACAATGAGCAGTTCTTC. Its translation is CASSYSWESYNEQFF.

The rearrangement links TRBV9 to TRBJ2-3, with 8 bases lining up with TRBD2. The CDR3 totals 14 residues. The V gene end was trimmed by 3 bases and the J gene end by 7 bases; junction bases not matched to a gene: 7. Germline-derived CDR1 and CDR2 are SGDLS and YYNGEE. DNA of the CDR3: TGTGCCAGCAGCGCGACTAGCGAGACGAATACGCAGTATTTT. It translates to CASSATSETNTQYF.

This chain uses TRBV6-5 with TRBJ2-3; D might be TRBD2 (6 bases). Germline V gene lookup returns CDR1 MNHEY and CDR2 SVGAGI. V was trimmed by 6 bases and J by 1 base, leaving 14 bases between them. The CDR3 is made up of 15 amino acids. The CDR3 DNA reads TGTGCCAGCAGCCCGGGGCGCGGGGGCACAGATACGCAGTATTTT. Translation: CASSPGRGGTDTQYF.

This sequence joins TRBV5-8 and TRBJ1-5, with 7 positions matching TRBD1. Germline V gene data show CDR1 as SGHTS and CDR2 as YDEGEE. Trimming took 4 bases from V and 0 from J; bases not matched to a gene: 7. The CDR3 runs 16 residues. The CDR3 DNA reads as TGTGCCAGCAGCAAAGGACAGGACTATAGCAATCAGCCCCAGCATTTT. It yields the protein CASSKGQDYSNQPQHF.

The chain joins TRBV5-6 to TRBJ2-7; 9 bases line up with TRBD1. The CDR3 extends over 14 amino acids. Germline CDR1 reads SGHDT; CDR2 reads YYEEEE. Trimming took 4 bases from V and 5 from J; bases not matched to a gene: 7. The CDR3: CASSAPGQGDEQYF. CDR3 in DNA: TGTGCCAGCAGCGCCCCGGGACAGGGAGACGAGCAGTACTTC.

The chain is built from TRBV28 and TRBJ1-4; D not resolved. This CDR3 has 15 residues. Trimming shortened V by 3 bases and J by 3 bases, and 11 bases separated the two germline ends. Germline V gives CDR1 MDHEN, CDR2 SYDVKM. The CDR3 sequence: CASSFIGESNEKLFF. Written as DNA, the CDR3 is TGTGCCAGCAGTTTTATTGGAGAATCTAATGAAAAACTGTTTTTT.

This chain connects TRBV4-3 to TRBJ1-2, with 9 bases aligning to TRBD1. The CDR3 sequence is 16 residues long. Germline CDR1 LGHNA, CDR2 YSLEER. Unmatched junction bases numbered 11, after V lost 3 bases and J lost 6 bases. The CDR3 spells CASSHQTGQGGHGYTF. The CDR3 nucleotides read TGCGCCAGCAGCCACCAAACGGGACAGGGAGGGCATGGCTACACCTTC.

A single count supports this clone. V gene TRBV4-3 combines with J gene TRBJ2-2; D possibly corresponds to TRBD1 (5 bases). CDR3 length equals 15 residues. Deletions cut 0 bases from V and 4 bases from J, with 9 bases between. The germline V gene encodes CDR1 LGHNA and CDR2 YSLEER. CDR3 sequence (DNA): TGCGCCAGCAGCCAAGATAAGCAGGGCACCGGGGAGCTGTTTTTT. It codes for CASSQDKQGTGELFF.